Presented here are 22 T cell receptor beta chains from one specimen sequenced in a study of metastatic and nonmetastatic thyroid tumors. No patient had received any treatment before thyroid surgery. TCRdb re-processed the PCR reads through MiXCR. Among 25,000 to 30,000 clones listed, less than 30% were seen once. Sequencing used blood. The receptors shown here come from a female donor with papillary thyroid cancer or a benign thyroid nodule (not recorded which). Some clones in this sample may be carry-over from other donors' samples.

This clone was detected many times. The V gene is TRBV11-3, the J gene TRBJ2-3; 9 bases align to TRBD2. V was clipped by 1 base and J by 1 base; unmatched bases: 9. CDR1 is SGHNT, CDR2 YENEEA, per germline. The CDR3 contains 18 residues. CDR3 sequence (DNA): TGTGCCAGCAGCTTAGTAGCCAATAGCGGGAGAGGCACAGATACGCAGTATTTT. This encodes CASSLVANSGRGTDTQYF.

For this clone: This may be a read error: a much more frequent sequence differs by one nucleotide. The chain is built from TRBV5-6 and TRBJ1-2; no clear D. The CDR3 is 15 residues long. The V gene's germline CDR1 is SGHDT and CDR2 YYEEEE. Here the CDR3 reads CDSNYRSVEGYGYTF. The CDR3 bases are TGTGACAGCAACTACCGATCGGTTGAAGGCTATGGCTACACCTTC.

This clone came up many times. V usage is TRBV5-8 and J usage is TRBJ2-5; 15 nucleotides agree with TRBD2. Germline assignment: CDR1 SGHTS and CDR2 YDEGEE. Trimming at V came to 0 bases and at J to 4 bases, leaving 1 base not matched to a gene. The CDR3 has 16 amino acids. The DNA of the CDR3 is TGTGCCAGCAGCTTGGCGGGACTAGCGGGAGGAGAGACCCAGTACTTC. This encodes CASSLAGLAGGETQYF.

The V gene is TRBV6-1, the J gene TRBJ2-3; 10 bases fit TRBD1. V was pared by 8 bases and J by 0 bases, with 2 bases of the junction left unmatched. The length of the CDR3 is 14 residues. Germline assignment: CDR1 MNHNS and CDR2 SASEGT. CDR3 coding DNA: TGTGCCAGCGCGACAGGGGGCAGCACAGATACGCAGTATTTT. It codes for CASATGGSTDTQYF.

At least ten counts were recorded for this clone. This specimen includes other DNA sequences encoding the same CDR3. V is TRBV2 and J is TRBJ2-1, with 10 bases aligning to TRBD2. This CDR3 is built from 15 residues. CDR1 is SNHLY, CDR2 FYNNEI, per germline. Trimming removed 6 bases from V and 4 bases from J; junction bases left unmatched: 6. CDR3 residues: CASSLTSGVYNEQFF. The CDR3 nucleotides read TGTGCCAGCAGCCTTACTAGCGGGGTATACAATGAGCAGTTCTTC.

This clone was detected many times. This chain connects TRBV9 to TRBJ1-1, with D uncertain. This CDR3 region has 13 residues. The germline V and J ends were trimmed by 0 bases and 7 bases, with 10 bases remaining between them. Germline V gene lookup returns CDR1 SGDLS and CDR2 YYNGEE. The CDR3 loop reads CASSVAYDGEAFF. As DNA, the CDR3 is TGTGCCAGCAGCGTAGCCTACGACGGTGAAGCTTTCTTT.

This clone was found many times. The genes are TRBV5-1 and TRBJ2-7; 8 positions agree with TRBD1. The germline V gene encodes CDR1 SGHRS and CDR2 YFSETQ. Trimming at V came to 1 base and at J to 0 bases, leaving 9 bases not matched to a gene. This CDR3 spans 17 amino acids. CDR3 DNA sequence: TGCGCCAGCAGCTTGCCCGGTCAGGGGGCTTTCTCCTACGAGCAGTACTTC. It yields the protein CASSLPGQGAFSYEQYF.

As regards this clone: This sequence may be a read error, since a much larger clone differs from it by one base. This CDR3 is also generated by other DNA sequences in the sample. The rearrangement links TRBV18 to TRBJ2-2, with D perhaps TRBD1 or TRBD2 (5 bases each). CDR1 is KGHSH, CDR2 LQKENI, per germline. This CDR3 is 15 amino acids long. The ends were cut back, 6 bases at V and 2 bases at J, with 13 bases in the middle. The CDR3 region has the DNA TGTGCCAGCTCGCCGGGGCAGACAAACACCGGGGAGCTGTTTTTT. Translation gives CASSPGQTNTGELFF.

The CDR3 DNA sequence: TGTGCCAGCAGCCAAGCTAGCAACGGAGGGCAGTACTTC. This codes for CASSQASNGGQYF. V gene TRBV3-1 combines with J gene TRBJ2-7; the D gene is possibly TRBD2 (5 bases). V was trimmed by 1 base and J by 9 bases, leaving 13 bases between them. This CDR3 region has 13 residues. Germline lookup yields CDR1 LGHDT and CDR2 YNNKEL (reference sequence).

In this sample, this clone is medium-sized. V is TRBV6-1 and J is TRBJ1-3; a weak D match, TRBD1 (6 bases). The CDR3 totals 14 residues. CDR1 and CDR2 from the germline V gene are MNHNS and SASEGT. V lost 5 bases to trimming and J lost 1 base, with 9 bases between them. CDR3 DNA: TGTGCCAGCAGTATACAGGGTTCTGGAAACACCATATATTTT. Its translation: CASSIQGSGNTIYF.

This clone is a singleton in its sample. The junction differs from germline at one of its ends, possibly a read error. The rearrangement joins TRBV7-2 to TRBJ2-7; 7 bases match TRBD1. The CDR3 is 13 residues long. Per the germline V gene, CDR1 is SGHTA and CDR2 is FQGNSA. The CDR3 nucleotides read TGTGCCAGCAGCTCCAGACAGGGCTACGATCAGTACTTC. It specifies CASSSRQGYDQYF.

At least ten counts were recorded for this clone. This may be a read error, as it is one base from a much larger clone. This sample includes further DNA sequences coding for the same CDR3. J is TRBJ1-2 and V is TRBV28; D call uncertain. CDR1 is MDHEN and CDR2 is SYDVKM in the germline V gene. Trimming left V 2 bases short and J 4 bases short, with 5 bases between. The CDR3 is 12 amino acids. CDR3 in amino acids: CASSLLLYGYTF. The CDR3 DNA reads as TGTGCCAGCAGTTTACTTCTCTATGGCTACACCTTC.

The gene calls are TRBV4-3 and TRBJ2-7; tentatively, D is TRBD2 (5 bases). The germline gives CDR1 LGHNA, CDR2 YSLEER. The CDR3 extends over 16 amino acids. V gave up 0 bases and J gave up 5 bases, with 17 bases separating them. As DNA, the CDR3 is TGCGCCAGCAGCCAAGATCAGGCTAGAGGGAGAGACGAGCAGTACTTC. Translated, it gives CASSQDQARGRDEQYF.

The sample holds many counts of this clone. V gene TRBV20-1 combines with J gene TRBJ1-1, with TRBD1 matching over 7 bases. The CDR3 spans 16 residues. Per the germline V gene, CDR1 is DFQATT and CDR2 is SNEGSKA (reference sequence). Losses at the gene ends were 2 bases for V and 5 bases for J; bases not matched to a gene: 14. CDR3 protein: CSARPAAKGAQTEAFF. The CDR3 nucleotides read TGCAGTGCTAGACCAGCAGCGAAGGGGGCGCAAACTGAAGCTTTCTTT.

The count of this clone is one. One end of the junction fails to match germline, which may point to a read error. The rearrangement joins TRBV5-1 to TRBJ1-2; D gene unclear. Germline assignment: CDR1 SGHRS and CDR2 YFSETQ. The CDR3 runs 15 residues. CDR3 protein: CASSLGASGTYCYTF. CDR3 DNA: TGCGCCAGCAGCTTGGGAGCTTCAGGCACCTATTGCTACACCTTC.

Relative to its sample, this clone is medium-sized. The rearrangement uses TRBV7-2 and TRBJ2-7, with D possibly matching TRBD2 (5 bases). The CDR3 runs 15 residues. The V end lost 1 base, the J end lost 5 bases, and 15 bases lay between the germline ends. The V gene's germline CDR1 is SGHTA and CDR2 FQGNSA. DNA for the CDR3: TGTGCCAGCAGCTTAGGGGCCCTTGAGGGCCACGAGCAGTACTTC. The encoded protein is CASSLGALEGHEQYF.

This rearrangement joins TRBV6-4 to TRBJ2-7; no definite D call. Germline V lookup: CDR1 MRHNA, CDR2 SNTAGT. The ends were cut back, 3 bases at V and 3 bases at J, with 6 bases in the middle. The CDR3 has 12 amino acids. CDR3 in amino acids: CASSEISYEQYF. For the CDR3, the DNA is TGTGCCAGCAGTGAAATCAGCTACGAGCAGTACTTC.

This clone was detected ten times or more. The chain recombines TRBV5-1 with TRBJ2-7; either TRBD1 or TRBD2 may supply D (5 bases each). Germline V CDR1 and CDR2: SGHRS, YFSETQ. V was clipped by 4 bases and J by 6 bases, with 14 bases between them. The CDR3 spans 13 residues. The CDR3 spells CASSPFPGTEQYF. The CDR3 nucleotides are TGCGCCAGCAGCCCCTTCCCTGGGACCGAGCAGTACTTC.

This clone showed up many times. This sequence joins TRBV5-6 and TRBJ1-2; D not certain. CDR3 size: 14 residues. The V gene lost 2 bases and the J gene lost 4 bases, with 12 bases spanning the gap. The V gene's germline CDR1 is SGHDT and CDR2 YYEEEE. CDR3 DNA: TGTGCCAGCAGCTTACGGGAGCTAATCTATGGCTACACCTTC. Translating it yields CASSLRELIYGYTF.

At least ten counts were recorded for this clone. This chain connects TRBV12-5 to TRBJ2-4; D is undetermined. Trimming removed 8 bases from V and 0 bases from J, with 11 bases in between. Germline-derived CDR1 and CDR2 are LGHNT and FRNRAP. This CDR3 contains 14 residues. The DNA for the CDR3 is TGTGCTAGTTCGGGCGACATAGCCAAAAACATTCAGTACTTC. It translates to CASSGDIAKNIQYF.

This clone is labeled as medium-sized. The chain couples TRBV6-4 to TRBJ2-6; D ambiguous. Trimming took 2 bases from V and 0 from J, leaving 11 bases between them. Germline values: CDR1 MRHNA, CDR2 SNTAGT. CDR3 size: 17 residues. CDR3 coding DNA: TGTGCCAGCAGTGACGTGTTCGGGTTCTCTGGGGCCAACGTCCTGACTTTC. Its translation is CASSDVFGFSGANVLTF.

The chain is built from TRBV30 and TRBJ1-5; D might be TRBD1 (6 bases). Germline values: CDR1 GTSNPN, CDR2 SVGIG (reference sequence). The CDR3 runs 16 residues. Deletions cut 0 bases from V and 6 bases from J, with 18 bases between. The CDR3 spells CAWSVSRGYRIQPQHF. The CDR3 DNA reads TGTGCCTGGAGTGTTAGCAGGGGATATAGAATTCAGCCCCAGCATTTT.